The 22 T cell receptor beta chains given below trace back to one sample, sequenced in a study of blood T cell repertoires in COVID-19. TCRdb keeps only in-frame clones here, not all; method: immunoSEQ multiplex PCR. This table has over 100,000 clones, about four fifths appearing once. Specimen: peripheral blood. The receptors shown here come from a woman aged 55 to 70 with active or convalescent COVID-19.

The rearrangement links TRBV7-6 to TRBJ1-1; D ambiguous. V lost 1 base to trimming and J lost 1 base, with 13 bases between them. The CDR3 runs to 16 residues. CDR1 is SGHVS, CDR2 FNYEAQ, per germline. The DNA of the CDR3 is TGTGCCAGCAGCTTAGATCCGGGTACTGGGAACACTGAAGCTTTCTTT. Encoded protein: CASSLDPGTGNTEAFF.

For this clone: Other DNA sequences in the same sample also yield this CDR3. This CDR3 is CASSLGQGSGANVLTF. Written as DNA, the CDR3 is TGTGCCAGCAGCTTAGGACAGGGATCTGGGGCCAACGTCCTGACTTTC. V usage is TRBV7-9 and J usage is TRBJ2-6, with 7 bases aligning to TRBD1. The trim removed 1 base at V and 1 base at J, leaving 1 base unmatched. Germline V CDR1 and CDR2: SEHNR, FQNEAQ (reference sequence). The CDR3 has 16 amino acids. The complete variable domain, with remaining parts taken from reference TRBV7-9 and TRBJ2-6, reads DTGVSQNPRHKITKRGQNVTFRCDPISEHNRLYWYRQTLGQGPEFLTYFQNEAQLEKSRLLSDRFSAERPKGSFSTLEIQRTEQGDSAMYLCASSLGQGSGANVLTFGAGSRLTVL.

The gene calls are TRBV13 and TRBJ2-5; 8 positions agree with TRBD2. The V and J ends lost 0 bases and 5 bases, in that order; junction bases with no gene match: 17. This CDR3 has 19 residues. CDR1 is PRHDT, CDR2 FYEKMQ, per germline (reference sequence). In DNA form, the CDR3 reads TGTGCCAGCAGCTTAGGTTCGGGATCCGGGACTAGGGTGTGGGAGACCCAGTACTTC. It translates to CASSLGSGSGTRVWETQYF.

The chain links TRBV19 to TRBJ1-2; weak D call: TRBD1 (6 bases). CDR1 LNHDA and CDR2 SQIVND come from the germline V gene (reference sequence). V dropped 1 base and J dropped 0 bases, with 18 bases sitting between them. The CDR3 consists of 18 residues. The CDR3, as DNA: TGTGCCAGTAGTATAGCCCGGACAGCTGGACGTCCTAACTATGGCTACACCTTC. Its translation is CASSIARTAGRPNYGYTF.

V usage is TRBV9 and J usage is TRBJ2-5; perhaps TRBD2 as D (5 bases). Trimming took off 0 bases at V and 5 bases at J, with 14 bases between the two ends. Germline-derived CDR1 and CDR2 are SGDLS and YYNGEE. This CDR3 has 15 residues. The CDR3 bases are TGTGCCAGCAGCGTAGCGGGATTCCCGGGGGAGACCCAGTACTTC. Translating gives CASSVAGFPGETQYF.

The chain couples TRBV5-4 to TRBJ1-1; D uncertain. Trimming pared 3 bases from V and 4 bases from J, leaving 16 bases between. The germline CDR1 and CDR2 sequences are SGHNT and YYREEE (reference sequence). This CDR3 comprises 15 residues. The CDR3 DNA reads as TGTGCCAGCAGCTACGATTCACTCCCCTTCACTGAAGCTTTCTTT. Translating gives CASSYDSLPFTEAFF.

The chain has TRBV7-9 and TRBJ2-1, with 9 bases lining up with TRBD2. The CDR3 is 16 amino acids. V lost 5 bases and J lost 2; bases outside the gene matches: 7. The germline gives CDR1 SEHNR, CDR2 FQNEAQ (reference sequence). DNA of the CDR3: TGTGCCAGCAGCCGCACCGTAGCGGGAGCCTACAATGAGCAGTTCTTC. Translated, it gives CASSRTVAGAYNEQFF.

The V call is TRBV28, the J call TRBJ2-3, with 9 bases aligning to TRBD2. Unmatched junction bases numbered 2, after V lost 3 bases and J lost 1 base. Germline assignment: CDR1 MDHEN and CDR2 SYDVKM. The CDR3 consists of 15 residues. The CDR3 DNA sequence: TGTGCCAGCAGTTTGCGCGGGGGGGGCACAGATACGCAGTATTTT. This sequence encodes CASSLRGGGTDTQYF.

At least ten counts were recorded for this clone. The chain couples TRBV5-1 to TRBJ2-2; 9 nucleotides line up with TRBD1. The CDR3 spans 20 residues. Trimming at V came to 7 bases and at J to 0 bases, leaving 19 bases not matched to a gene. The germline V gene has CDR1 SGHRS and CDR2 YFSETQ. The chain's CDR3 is CASVQQGADPLFANTGELFF. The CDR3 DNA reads TGCGCCAGCGTCCAACAGGGGGCCGACCCTTTGTTCGCGAACACCGGGGAGCTGTTTTTT.

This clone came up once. The CDR3 region is CASSSWRTGGKDTQYF. The CDR3 nucleotides read TGTGCCAGCAGTTCATGGAGGACAGGGGGCAAAGATACGCAGTATTTT. V usage is TRBV27 and J usage is TRBJ2-3, with TRBD1 matching 11 bases. The CDR3 runs to 16 residues. Trimming cost V 4 bases and J 5 bases; bases outside gene matches: 8. Germline-derived CDR1 and CDR2 are MNHEY and SMNVEV (reference sequence).

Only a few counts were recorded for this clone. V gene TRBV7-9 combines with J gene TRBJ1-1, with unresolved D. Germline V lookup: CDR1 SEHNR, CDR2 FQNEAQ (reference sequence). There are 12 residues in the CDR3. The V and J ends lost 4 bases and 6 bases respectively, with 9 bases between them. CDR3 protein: CASSSPRAEAFF. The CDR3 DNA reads TGTGCCAGCAGCTCGCCCCGCGCTGAAGCTTTCTTT.

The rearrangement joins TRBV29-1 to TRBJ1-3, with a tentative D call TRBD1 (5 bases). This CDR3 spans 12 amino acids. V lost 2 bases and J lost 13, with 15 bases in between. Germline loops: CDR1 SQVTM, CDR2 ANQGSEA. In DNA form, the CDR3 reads TGCAGCGTTGAACTGCAGGGCAGGTCGATATATTTT. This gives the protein CSVELQGRSIYF.

As DNA, the CDR3 is TGTGCCAGCAGTTTGGGACTAGCGCTTTCAGATACGCAGTATTTT. Translated, it gives CASSLGLALSDTQYF. The rearrangement joins TRBV27 to TRBJ2-3; 10 bases align to TRBD2. Trimming at V came to 3 bases and at J to 4 bases, leaving 4 bases not matched to a gene. The CDR3 extends over 15 amino acids. Germline V lookup: CDR1 MNHEY, CDR2 SMNVEV (reference sequence).

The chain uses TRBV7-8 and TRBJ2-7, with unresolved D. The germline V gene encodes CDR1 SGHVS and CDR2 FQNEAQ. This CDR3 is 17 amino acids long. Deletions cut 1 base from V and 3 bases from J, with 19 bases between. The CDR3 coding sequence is TGTGCCAGCAGCTTAGTAGTCCGCCCGAGGTCTGACTACGAGCAGTACGTC. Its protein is CASSLVVRPRSDYEQYV.

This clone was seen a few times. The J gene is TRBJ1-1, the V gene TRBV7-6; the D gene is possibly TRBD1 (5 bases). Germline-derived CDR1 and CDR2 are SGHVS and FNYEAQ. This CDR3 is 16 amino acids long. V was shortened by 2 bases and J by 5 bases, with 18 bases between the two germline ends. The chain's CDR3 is CASSLYVGREGTEAFF. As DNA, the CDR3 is TGTGCCAGCAGCTTATATGTGGGACGGGAGGGTACTGAAGCTTTCTTT.

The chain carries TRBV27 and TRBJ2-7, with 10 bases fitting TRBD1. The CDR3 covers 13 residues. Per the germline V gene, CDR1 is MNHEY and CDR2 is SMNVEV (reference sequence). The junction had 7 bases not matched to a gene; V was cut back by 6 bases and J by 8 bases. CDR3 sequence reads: CASRPRGQGKQYF. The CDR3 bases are TGTGCCAGCAGACCTAGGGGACAGGGGAAGCAGTACTTC.

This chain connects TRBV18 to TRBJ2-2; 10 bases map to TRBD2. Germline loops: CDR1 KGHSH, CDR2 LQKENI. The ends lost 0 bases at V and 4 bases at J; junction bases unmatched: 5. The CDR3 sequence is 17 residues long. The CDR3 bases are TGTGCCAGCTCACCACCCGGACTAGCGGCTTTCACCGGGGAGCTGTTTTTT. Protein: CASSPPGLAAFTGELFF.

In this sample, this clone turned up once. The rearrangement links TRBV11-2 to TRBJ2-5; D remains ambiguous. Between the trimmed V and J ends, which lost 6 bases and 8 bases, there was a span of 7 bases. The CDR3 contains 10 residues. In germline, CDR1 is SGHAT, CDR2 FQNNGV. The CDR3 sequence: CASSSGTQYF. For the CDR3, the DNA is TGTGCCAGCAGTAGTGGTACCCAGTACTTC. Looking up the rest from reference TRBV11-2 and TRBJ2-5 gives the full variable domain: EAGVAQSPRYKIIEKRQSVAFWCNPISGHATLYWYQQILGQGPKLLIQFQNNGVVDDSQLPKDRFSAERLKGVDSTLKIQPAKLEDSAVYLCASSSGTQYFGPGTRLLVL.

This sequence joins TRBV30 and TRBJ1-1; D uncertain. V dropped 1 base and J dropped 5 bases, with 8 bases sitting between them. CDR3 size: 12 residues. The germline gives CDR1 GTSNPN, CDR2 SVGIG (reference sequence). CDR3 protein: CAWSERGTEAFF. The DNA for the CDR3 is TGTGCCTGGAGTGAACGAGGGACTGAAGCTTTCTTT.

In nucleotides, the CDR3 is TGTGCCAGCAGTACCCTCGACAGGGGGTCTACTAATGAAAAACTGTTTTTT. As protein: CASSTLDRGSTNEKLFF. The genes are TRBV28 and TRBJ1-4; 9 positions agree with TRBD1. This CDR3 is 17 amino acids long. The trim removed 5 bases at V and 2 bases at J, leaving 9 bases unmatched. Looked up from germline, CDR1 is MDHEN and CDR2 is SYDVKM. Filled out from reference TRBV28 and TRBJ1-4, the complete variable domain reads DVKVTQSSRYLVKRTGEKVFLECVQDMDHENMFWYRQDPGLGLRLIYFSYDVKMKEKGDIPEGYSVSREKKERFSLILESASTNQTSMYLCASSTLDRGSTNEKLFFGSGTQLSVL.

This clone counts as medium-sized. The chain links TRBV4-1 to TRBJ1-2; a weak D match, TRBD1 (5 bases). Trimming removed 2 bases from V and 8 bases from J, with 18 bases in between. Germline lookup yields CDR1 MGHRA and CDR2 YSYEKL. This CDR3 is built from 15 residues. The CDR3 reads CASSQPTAGRGGYTF. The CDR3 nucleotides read TGCGCCAGCAGCCAACCGACTGCTGGGAGGGGCGGCTACACCTTC.

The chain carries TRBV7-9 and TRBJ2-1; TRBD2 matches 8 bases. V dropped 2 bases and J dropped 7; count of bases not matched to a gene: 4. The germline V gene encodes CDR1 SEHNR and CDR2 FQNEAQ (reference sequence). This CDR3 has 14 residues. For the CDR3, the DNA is TGTGCCAGCAGCTTACGGGAGGGCGTGAATGAGCAGTTCTTC. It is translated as CASSLREGVNEQFF.